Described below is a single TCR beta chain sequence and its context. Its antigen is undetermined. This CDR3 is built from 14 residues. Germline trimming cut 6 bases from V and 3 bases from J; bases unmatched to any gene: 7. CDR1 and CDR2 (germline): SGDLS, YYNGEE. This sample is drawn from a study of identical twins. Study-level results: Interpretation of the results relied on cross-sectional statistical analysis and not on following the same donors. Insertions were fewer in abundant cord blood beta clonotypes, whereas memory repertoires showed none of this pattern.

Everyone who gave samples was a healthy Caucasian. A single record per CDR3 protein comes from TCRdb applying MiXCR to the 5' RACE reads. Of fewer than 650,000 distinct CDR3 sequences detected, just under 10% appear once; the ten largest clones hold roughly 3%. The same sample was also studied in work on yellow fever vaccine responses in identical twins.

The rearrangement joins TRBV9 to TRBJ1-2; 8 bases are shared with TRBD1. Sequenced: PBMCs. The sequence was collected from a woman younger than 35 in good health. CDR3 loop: CASTGQGGDYGYTF. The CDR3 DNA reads TGTGCCAGCACCGGACAGGGTGGTGACTATGGCTACACCTTC.